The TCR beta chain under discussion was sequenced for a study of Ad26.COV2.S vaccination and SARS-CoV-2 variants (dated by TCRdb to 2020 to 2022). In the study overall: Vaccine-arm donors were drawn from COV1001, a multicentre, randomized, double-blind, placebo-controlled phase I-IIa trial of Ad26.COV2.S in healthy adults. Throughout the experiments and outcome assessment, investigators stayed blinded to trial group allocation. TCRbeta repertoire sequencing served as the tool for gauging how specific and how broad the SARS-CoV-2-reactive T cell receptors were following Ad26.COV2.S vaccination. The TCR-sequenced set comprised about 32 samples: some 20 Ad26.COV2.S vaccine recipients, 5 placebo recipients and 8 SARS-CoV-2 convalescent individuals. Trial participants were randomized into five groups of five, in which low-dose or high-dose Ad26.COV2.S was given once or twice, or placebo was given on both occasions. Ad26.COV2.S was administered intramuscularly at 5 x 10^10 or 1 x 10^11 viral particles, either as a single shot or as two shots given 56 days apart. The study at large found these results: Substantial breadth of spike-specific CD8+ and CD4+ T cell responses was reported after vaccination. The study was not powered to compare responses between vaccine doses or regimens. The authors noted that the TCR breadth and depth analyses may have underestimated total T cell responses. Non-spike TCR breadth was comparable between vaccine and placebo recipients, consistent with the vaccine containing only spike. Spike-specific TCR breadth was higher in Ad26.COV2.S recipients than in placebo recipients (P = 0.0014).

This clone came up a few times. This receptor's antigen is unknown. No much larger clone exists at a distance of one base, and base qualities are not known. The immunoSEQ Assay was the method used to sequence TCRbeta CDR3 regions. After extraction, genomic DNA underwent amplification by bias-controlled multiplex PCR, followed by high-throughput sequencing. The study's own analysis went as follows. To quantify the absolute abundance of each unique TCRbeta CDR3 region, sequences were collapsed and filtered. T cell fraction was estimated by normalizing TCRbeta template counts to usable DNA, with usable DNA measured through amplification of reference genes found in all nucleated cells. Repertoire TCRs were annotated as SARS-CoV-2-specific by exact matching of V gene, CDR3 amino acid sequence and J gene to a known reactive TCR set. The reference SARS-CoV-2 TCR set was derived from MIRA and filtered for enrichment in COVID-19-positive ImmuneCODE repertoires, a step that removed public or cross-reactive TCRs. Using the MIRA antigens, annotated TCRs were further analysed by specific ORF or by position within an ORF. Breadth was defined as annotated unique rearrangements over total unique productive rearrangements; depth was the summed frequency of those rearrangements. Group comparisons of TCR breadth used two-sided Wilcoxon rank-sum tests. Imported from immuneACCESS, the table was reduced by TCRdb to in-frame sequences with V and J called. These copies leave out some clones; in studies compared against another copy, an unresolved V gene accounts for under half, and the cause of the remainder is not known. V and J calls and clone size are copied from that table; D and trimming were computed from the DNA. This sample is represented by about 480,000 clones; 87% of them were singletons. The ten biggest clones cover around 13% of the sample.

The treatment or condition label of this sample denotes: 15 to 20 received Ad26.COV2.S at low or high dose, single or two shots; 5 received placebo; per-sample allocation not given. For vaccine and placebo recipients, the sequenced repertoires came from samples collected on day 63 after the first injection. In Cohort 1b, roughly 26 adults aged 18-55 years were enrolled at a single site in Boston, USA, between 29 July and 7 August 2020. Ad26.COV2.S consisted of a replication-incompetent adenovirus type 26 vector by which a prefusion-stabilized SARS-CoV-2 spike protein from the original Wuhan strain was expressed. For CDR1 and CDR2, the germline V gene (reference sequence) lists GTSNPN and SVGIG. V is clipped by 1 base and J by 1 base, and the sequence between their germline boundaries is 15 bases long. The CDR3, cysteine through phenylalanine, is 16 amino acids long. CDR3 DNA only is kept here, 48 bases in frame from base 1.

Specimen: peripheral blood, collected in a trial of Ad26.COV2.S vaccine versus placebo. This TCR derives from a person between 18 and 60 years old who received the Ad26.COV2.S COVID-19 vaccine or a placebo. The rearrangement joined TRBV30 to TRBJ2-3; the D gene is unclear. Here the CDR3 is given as CAWSAGRPVGTDTQYF. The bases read TGTGCCTGGAGTGCTGGCCGTCCAGTTGGCACAGATACGCAGTATTTT.